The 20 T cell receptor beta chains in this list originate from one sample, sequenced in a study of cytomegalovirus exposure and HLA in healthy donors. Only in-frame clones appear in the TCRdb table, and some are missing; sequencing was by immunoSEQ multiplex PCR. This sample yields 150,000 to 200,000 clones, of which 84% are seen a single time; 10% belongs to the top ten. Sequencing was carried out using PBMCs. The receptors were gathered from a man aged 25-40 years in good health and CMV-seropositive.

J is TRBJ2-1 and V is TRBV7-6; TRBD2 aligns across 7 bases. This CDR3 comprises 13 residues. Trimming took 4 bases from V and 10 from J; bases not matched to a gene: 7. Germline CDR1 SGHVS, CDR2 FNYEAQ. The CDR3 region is CASSSRELAEQFF. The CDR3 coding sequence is TGTGCCAGCAGCTCACGTGAACTAGCGGAGCAGTTCTTC.

The CDR3 region has the DNA TGTGCCAGCAGTTACGACTTGGAGGCCGCCGAGCAGTACTTC. Protein product: CASSYDLEAAEQYF. The V call is TRBV9, the J call TRBJ2-7; a possible D gene is TRBD2 (5 bases). This CDR3 is 14 amino acids long. The V end lost 5 bases, the J end lost 6 bases, and 18 bases lay between the germline ends. The germline CDR1 and CDR2 sequences are SGDLS and YYNGEE. Together with reference TRBV9 and TRBJ2-7, the CDR3 gives the full variable domain: DSGVTQTPKHLITATGQRVTLRCSPRSGDLSVYWYQQSLDQGLQFLIQYYNGEERAKGNILERFSAQQFPDLHSELNLSSLELGDSALYFCASSYDLEAAEQYFGPGTRLTVT.

CDR3 sequence (DNA): TGTGCCAGCAGTTACTACCTAGGGGGGGCCTATGGCTACACCTTC. This gives the protein CASSYYLGGAYGYTF. This chain links TRBV6-5 with TRBJ1-2; D may be TRBD1 (6 bases). V was pared by 1 base and J by 4 bases, with 13 bases between. Germline V gene data show CDR1 as MNHEY and CDR2 as SVGAGI. The CDR3 loop spans 15 amino acids.

CDR3 sequence (DNA): TGCGCCAGCAGCCAAGATAGAACTAGCGGGGGGAGATACAATGAGCAGTTCTTC. This gives the protein CASSQDRTSGGRYNEQFF. V usage is TRBV4-3 and J usage is TRBJ2-1, with TRBD2 matching over 12 bases. CDR1 and CDR2 from the germline V gene are LGHNA and YSLEER. This CDR3 spans 18 amino acids. The ends lost 0 bases at V and 4 bases at J; junction bases unmatched: 7.

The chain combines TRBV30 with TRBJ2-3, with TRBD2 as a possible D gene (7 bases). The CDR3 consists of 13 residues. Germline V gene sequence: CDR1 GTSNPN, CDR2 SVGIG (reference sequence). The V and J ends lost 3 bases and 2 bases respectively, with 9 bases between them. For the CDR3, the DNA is TGTGCCTGGAGCGGGGGGCACACAGATACGCAGTATTTT. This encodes CAWSGGHTDTQYF.

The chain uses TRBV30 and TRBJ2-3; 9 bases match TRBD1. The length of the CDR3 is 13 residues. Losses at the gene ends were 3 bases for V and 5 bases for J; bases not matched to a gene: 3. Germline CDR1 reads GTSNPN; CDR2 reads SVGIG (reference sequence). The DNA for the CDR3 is TGTGCCTGGAGACAGGGGGCCGGAGATACGCAGTATTTT. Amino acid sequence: CAWRQGAGDTQYF.

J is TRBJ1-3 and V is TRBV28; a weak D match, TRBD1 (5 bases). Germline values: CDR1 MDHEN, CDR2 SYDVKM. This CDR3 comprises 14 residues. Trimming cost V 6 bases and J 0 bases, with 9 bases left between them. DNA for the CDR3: TGTGCCAGCAGAGACAGTATCTCTGGAAACACCATATATTTT. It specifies CASRDSISGNTIYF.

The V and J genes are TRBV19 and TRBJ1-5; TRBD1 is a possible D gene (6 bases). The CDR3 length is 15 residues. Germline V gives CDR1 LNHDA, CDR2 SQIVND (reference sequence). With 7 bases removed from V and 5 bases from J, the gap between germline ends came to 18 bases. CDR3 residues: CASTPNRVWYQPQHF. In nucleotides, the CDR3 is TGTGCCAGTACCCCGAACAGGGTGTGGTATCAGCCCCAGCATTTT.

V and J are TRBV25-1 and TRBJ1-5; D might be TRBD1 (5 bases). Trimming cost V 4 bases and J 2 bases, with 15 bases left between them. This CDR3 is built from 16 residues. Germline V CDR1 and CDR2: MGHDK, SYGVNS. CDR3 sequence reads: CASSALGGPGNQPQHF. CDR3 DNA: TGTGCCAGCAGTGCCCTCGGGGGTCCGGGCAATCAGCCCCAGCATTTT.

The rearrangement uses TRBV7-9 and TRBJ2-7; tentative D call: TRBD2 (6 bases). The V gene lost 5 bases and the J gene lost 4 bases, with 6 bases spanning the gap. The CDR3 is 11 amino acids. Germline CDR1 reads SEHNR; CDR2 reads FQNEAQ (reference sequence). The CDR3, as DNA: TGTGCCAGCAGCCGGGGGTACGAGCAGTACTTC. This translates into CASSRGYEQYF. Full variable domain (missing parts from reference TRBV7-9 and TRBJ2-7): DTGVSQNPRHKITKRGQNVTFRCDPISEHNRLYWYRQTLGQGPEFLTYFQNEAQLEKSRLLSDRFSAERPKGSFSTLEIQRTEQGDSAMYLCASSRGYEQYFGPGTRLTVT.

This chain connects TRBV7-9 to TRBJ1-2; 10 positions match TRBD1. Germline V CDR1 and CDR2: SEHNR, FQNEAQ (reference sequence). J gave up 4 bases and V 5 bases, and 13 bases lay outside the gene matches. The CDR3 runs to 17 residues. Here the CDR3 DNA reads TGTGCCAGCAGCCGCAACCGGGACAGGGGCCTCAGCTATGGCTACACCTTC. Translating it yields CASSRNRDRGLSYGYTF.

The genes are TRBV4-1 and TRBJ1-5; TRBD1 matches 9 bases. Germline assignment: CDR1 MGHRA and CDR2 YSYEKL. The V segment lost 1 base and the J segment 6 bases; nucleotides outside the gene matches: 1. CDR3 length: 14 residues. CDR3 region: CASSQATGGQPQHF. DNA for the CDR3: TGCGCCAGCAGCCAAGCGACAGGGGGTCAGCCCCAGCATTTT.

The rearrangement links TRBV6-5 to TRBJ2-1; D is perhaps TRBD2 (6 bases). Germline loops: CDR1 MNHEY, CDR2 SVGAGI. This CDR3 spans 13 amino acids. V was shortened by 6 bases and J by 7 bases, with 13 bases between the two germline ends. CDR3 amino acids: CASSGTYYNEQFF. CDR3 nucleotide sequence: TGTGCCAGCAGCGGGACTTACTATAATGAGCAGTTCTTC.

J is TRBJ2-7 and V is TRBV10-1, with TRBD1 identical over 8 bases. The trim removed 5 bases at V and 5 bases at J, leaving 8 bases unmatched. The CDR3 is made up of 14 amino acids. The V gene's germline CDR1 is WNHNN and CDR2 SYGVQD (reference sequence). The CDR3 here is CASSTPGQVHEQYF. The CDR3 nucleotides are TGCGCCAGCAGTACTCCGGGACAGGTACACGAGCAGTACTTC.

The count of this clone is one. The CDR3 bases are TGTGCCAGCAGCCGAGTCCCAGGGGCCGACAATGAGCAGTTCTTC. This encodes CASSRVPGADNEQFF. This chain connects TRBV11-3 to TRBJ2-1, with a possible D match to TRBD1 (6 bases). V was clipped by 5 bases and J by 5 bases, with 16 bases between them. This CDR3 is 15 amino acids long. Germline CDR1 and CDR2: SGHNT and YENEEA.

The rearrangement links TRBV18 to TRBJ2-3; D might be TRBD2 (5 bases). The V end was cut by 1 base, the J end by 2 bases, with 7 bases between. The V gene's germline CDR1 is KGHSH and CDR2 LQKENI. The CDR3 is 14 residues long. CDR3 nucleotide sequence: TGTGCCAGCTCACCACGGGAGAACACAGATACGCAGTATTTT. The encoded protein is CASSPRENTDTQYF.

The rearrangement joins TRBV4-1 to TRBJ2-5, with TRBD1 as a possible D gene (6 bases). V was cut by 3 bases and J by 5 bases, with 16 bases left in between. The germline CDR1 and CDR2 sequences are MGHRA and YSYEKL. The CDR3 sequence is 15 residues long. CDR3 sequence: CASSHVRGGSETQYF. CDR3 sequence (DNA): TGCGCCAGCAGCCACGTCAGAGGGGGATCGGAGACCCAGTACTTC.

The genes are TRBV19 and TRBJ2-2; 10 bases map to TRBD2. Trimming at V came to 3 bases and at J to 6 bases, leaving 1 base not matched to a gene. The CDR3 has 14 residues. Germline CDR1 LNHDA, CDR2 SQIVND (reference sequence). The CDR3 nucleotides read TGTGCCAGTAGTATCAGCGGGAGGGCCGGGGAGCTGTTTTTT. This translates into CASSISGRAGELFF.

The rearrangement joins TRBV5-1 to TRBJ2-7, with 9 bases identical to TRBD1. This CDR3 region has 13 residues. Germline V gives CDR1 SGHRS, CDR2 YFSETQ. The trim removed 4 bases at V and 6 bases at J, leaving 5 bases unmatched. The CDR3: CASSAGQGIEQYF. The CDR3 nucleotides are TGCGCCAGCAGCGCGGGACAGGGTATCGAGCAGTACTTC.

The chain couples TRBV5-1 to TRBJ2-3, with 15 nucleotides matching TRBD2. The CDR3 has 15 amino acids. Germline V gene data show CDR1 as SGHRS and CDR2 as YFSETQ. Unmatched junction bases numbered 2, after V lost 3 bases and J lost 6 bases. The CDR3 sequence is CASSWTSGGADTQYF. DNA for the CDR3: TGCGCCAGCAGCTGGACTAGCGGGGGGGCCGATACGCAGTATTTT. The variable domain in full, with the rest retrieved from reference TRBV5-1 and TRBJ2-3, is KAGVTQTPRYLIKTRGQQVTLSCSPISGHRSVSWYQQTPGQGLQFLFEYFSETQRNKGNFPGRFSGRQFSNSRSEMNVSTLELGDSALYLCASSWTSGGADTQYFGPGTRLTVL.